This T cell receptor (beta chain) was captured in a study of spatial heterogeneity in lung cancer. In the study overall: Tumor-region TCR transcript counts correlated strongly with a T cell module score from matched bulk RNA-seq. Study observations and caveats: Intratumoral expanded alpha and beta TCR counts were found to track tumor mutation counts.

At least ten counts were recorded for this clonotype. Antigen: not known. Every cDNA TCR molecule received its own unique molecular identifier. TCRdb passed the 5' RACE reads through MiXCR, listing each CDR3 protein once. The data contain 9,500 to 14,000 distinct CDR3 sequences, 13% to 15% of them singletons. Time point indicated: sample taken at primary tumor resection. Trimming pared 6 bases from V and 3 bases from J, leaving 18 bases between. CDR3 size: 16 residues. Germline CDR1 reads LNHDA; CDR2 reads SQIVND (reference sequence). Sample: lung tumor tissue, taken at surgery. The chain has TRBV19 and TRBJ1-5; the D gene is possibly TRBD1 (6 bases). This TCR was sampled from a male donor with early-stage non-small cell lung cancer. The CDR3 sequence: CASRIGSGGHNQPQHF. Written as DNA, the CDR3 is TGTGCCAGTAGGATCGGAAGTGGGGGGCACAATCAGCCCCAGCATTTT.